The clone carrying this T cell receptor (beta chain) showed up just a few times. TCRdb recomputed calls from the RACE reads with MiXCR, one row per CDR3 protein. The table lists some 350,000 distinct CDR3 sequences, 6% to 7% of them singletons. Time point here: patch test 2, 6 weeks after DPC sensitization. Treatment given: therapeutic diphenylcyclopropenone sensitization with weekly scalp DPC. This sample stems from a study of human T cells and chemical hapten exposure. The V gene lost 5 bases and the J gene lost 5 bases, with 14 bases spanning the gap. The CDR3 contains 14 residues. The chain employs TRBV12-3 or TRBV12-4 and TRBJ2-3, with D hard to call. This TCR was recovered from a woman younger than 35 with alopecia areata. Some clones in this sample may be carry-over from other donors' samples. This sample comprised whole blood, obtained in connection with sensitization to the hapten diphenylcyclopropenone (DPC). This CDR3 is CASSPRTELDTQYF. In nucleotides, the CDR3 is TGTGCCAGCAGTCCGAGGACGGAGCTAGATACGCAGTATTTT.